Listed below are T cell receptor beta chains from one sample, sequenced in a study of blood T cell repertoires in COVID-19. Libraries were prepared by immunoSEQ multiplex PCR; TCRdb keeps only in-frame clonotypes and omits some of them. Of roughly 400,000 clones listed, 87% were seen once; the top ten hold roughly a tenth. The sample taken for sequencing was PBMCs or T cells enriched from blood (not recorded which). The receptors were sampled from a woman between 50 and 59 years old who had recovered from COVID-19. The CDR3 runs from the conserved cysteine through the conserved F or W. Fields, in order: clone size, D gene, V gene, J gene, CDR3 DNA, CDR3 protein. The D gene is left open where the match is weak. The size of a clone is reported for some rows only, either as once, few or many, or as a class for expanded clones.

>.|TRBD1|TRBV11-3|TRBJ1-1
TGTGCCAGCAGCATGACAGGGGGCAACACTGAAGCTTTCTTT
CASSMTGGNTEAFF
>once|.|TRBV19|TRBJ1-6
TGTGCCAGTACAGCGGGACGGGTTTCACCCCTCCACTTT
CASTAGRVSPLHF
>.|TRBD1|TRBV11-2|TRBJ1-6
TGTGCCAGCAGCTTAGTACAGGGGAATTCACCCCTCCACTTT
CASSLVQGNSPLHF
>.|TRBD1|TRBV2|TRBJ2-7
TGTGCCAGCAGTGAACCTAAGGACAGGGAGGACGAGCAGTACTTC
CASSEPKDREDEQYF
>.|TRBD1|TRBV18|TRBJ1-5
TGTGCCAGCTCACCACGGTGGGACAGGGATAGGGGTCAGCAATCAGCCCAGCATTTT
CASSPRWDRDRGQQSAQHF
>once|.|TRBV9|TRBJ2-3
TGTGCCAGCAGCGTGGGGGGGGCGCTACGCACAGATACGCAGTATTTT
CASSVGGALRTDTQYF
>.|TRBD1|TRBV30|TRBJ1-2
TGTGCCTGCCGGGACAGACAAATCTATGGCTACACCTTC
CACRDRQIYGYTF
>.|.|TRBV14|TRBJ2-2
TGTGCCAGCAGCCCCCGACAGAACACCGGGGAGCTGTTTTTT
CASSPRQNTGELFF
>.|.|TRBV6-2/TRBV6-3|TRBJ1-1
TGTGCCAGCAGTTACTCGGGTAAAAGGGAGGACACTGAAGCTTTCTTT
CASSYSGKREDTEAFF
>.|.|TRBV28|TRBJ2-1
TGTGCCAGCAGTCGACTCGGGACAACCTACAATGAGCAGTTCTTC
CASSRLGTTYNEQFF
>.|TRBD1|TRBV4-1|TRBJ1-4
TGCGCCAGCAGCCCACGTACAGAGGGGGCGCTCCTATATGAAAAACTGTTTTTT
CASSPRTEGALLYEKLFF
>.|TRBD2|TRBV5-1|TRBJ2-3
TGCGCCAGCAGCTCCCTAGCGGGGGGGCAAGATACGCAGTATTTT
CASSSLAGGQDTQYF
>.|TRBD2|TRBV23-1|TRBJ2-1
TGCGCCACCTCGGGGGGTTCAGTCGGGGAGCAGTTCTTC
CATSGGSVGEQFF
>.|.|TRBV6-2/TRBV6-3|TRBJ2-2
TGTGCCAGCAGTTACAATACCTGGACTGTAAACACCGGGGAGCTGTTTTTT
CASSYNTWTVNTGELFF
>.|TRBD1|TRBV27|TRBJ1-4
TGTGCCAGCAGTTTCCGGGACAGTAATGAAAAACTGTTTTTT
CASSFRDSNEKLFF
>.|.|TRBV3-1/TRBV3-2|TRBJ1-4
TGTGCCAGCAGCCACCGTACGGGGTGGGAAAAACTGTTTTTT
CASSHRTGWEKLFF
>.|.|TRBV28|TRBJ1-1
TGTGCCAGCAGTTTAACTGTGAACACTGAAGCTTTCTTT
CASSLTVNTEAFF
>once|.|TRBV7-9|TRBJ1-4
TGTGCCAGCAGCTTAGTCGGGTCGGGGGAAAAACTGTTTTTT
CASSLVGSGEKLFF
>.|.|TRBV6-2/TRBV6-3|TRBJ1-1
TGTGCCAGCAGTTATCCTTCTATACTAAGGGCTTTCTTT
CASSYPSILRAFF
>.|TRBD1|TRBV7-9|TRBJ2-7
TGTGCCAGCAGCACCGGGACAGGGGTCGACGAGCAGTACTTC
CASSTGTGVDEQYF
>.|TRBD1|TRBV12-3/TRBV12-4|TRBJ1-1
TGTGCCAGCACCCGACAGGGCAACACTGAAGCTTTCTTT
CASTRQGNTEAFF
>.|.|TRBV3-1/TRBV3-2|TRBJ2-2
TGTGCCAGCAGCTCTCCCTCTGGGGGCCCCACCGGGGAGCTGTTTTTT
CASSSPSGGPTGELFF
>.|TRBD1|TRBV19|TRBJ1-2
TGTGCCAGTAGTATCGACAGGGGAGGGAACTATGGCTACACCTTC
CASSIDRGGNYGYTF
>.|.|TRBV7-2|TRBJ2-1
TGTGCCAGCAGCTTAGAGACAGGTAACAATGAGCAGTTCTTC
CASSLETGNNEQFF
>.|.|TRBV12-3/TRBV12-4|TRBJ1-2
TGTGCCAGCAGTTTAGGGGGGGAAGGAGGCTACACCTTC
CASSLGGEGGYTF
>.|TRBD2|TRBV30|TRBJ2-5
TGTGCCTGGAGGGGGAGGGGCGTATCTGTAGAGACCCAGTACTTC
CAWRGRGVSVETQYF
>.|.|TRBV19|TRBJ1-2
TGTGCCAGTATTGGAGGACAGCCGAATAACTATGGCTACACCTTC
CASIGGQPNNYGYTF
>.|.|TRBV19|TRBJ1-5
TGTGCCAGTAGTGCGGGACCCGGTGGGATTCAGCCCCAGCATTTT
CASSAGPGGIQPQHF
>.|.|TRBV6-2/TRBV6-3|TRBJ2-3
TGTGCCAGCAGCCCCACGACTGGCGGGTTTGATACGCAGTATTTT
CASSPTTGGFDTQYF
>.|.|TRBV13|TRBJ2-5
TGTGCCAGCAGTCCAGAGGACCAAGAGACCCAGTACTTC
CASSPEDQETQYF
>.|TRBD1|TRBV5-4|TRBJ1-1
TGTGCCAGCAGCTTGGACAGGGGGCTGAACACTGAAGCTTTCTTT
CASSLDRGLNTEAFF
>.|.|TRBV6-1|TRBJ1-3
TGTGCCAGCAGTGACCGCTCTGGAAACACCATATATTTT
CASSDRSGNTIYF
>.|TRBD1|TRBV28|TRBJ1-6
TGTGCCAGCACCATTCCATCGGGGACAGCCATTTCACCCCTCCACTTT
CASTIPSGTAISPLHF
>.|TRBD2|TRBV7-2|TRBJ2-7
TGTGCCAGCAGCTTAACTAGCGGGGGGGGGACCTACGAGCAGTACTTC
CASSLTSGGGTYEQYF
>.|.|TRBV13|TRBJ2-1
TGTGCCAGCAGTTCAGACAGGTCCCCCTACAATGAGCAGTTCTTC
CASSSDRSPYNEQFF
>.|.|TRBV7-3|TRBJ1-2
TGTGCCAGCAGCTTATACGGGGGAGGGTATGGCTACACCTTC
CASSLYGGGYGYTF
>.|.|TRBV7-8|TRBJ2-1
TGTGCCAGCAGCCTTAGGACGGACAATCAGCAGTTCTTC
CASSLRTDNQQFF
>.|.|TRBV4-1|TRBJ1-5
TGCGCCAGCAGCCAAGAAGGGACTTGGAGCAATCAGCCCCAGCATTTT
CASSQEGTWSNQPQHF
>.|TRBD1|TRBV7-9|TRBJ1-2
TGTGCCAGCAGCCTGGGACAGGGGGATTTTTTAGGTGGCTACACCTTC
CASSLGQGDFLGGYTF
>.|.|TRBV30|TRBJ1-6
TGTGCCTGGAGTCTCCCCTACCACGGTCCAGGTTCACCCCTCCACTTT
CAWSLPYHGPGSPLHF
>.|TRBD2|TRBV19|TRBJ2-4
TGTGCCAGTAGCCTATCACACGGGGGGAGACCCAAAAACATTCAGTACTTC
CASSLSHGGRPKNIQYF
>.|.|TRBV12-3/TRBV12-4|TRBJ2-7
TGTGCCAGCAGTTCGACAGGCGGCGAGCAGTACTTC
CASSSTGGEQYF
>.|.|TRBV6-5|TRBJ1-2
TGTGCCAGCAAACGAGGGTCTAACTATGGCTACACCTTC
CASKRGSNYGYTF
>.|.|TRBV12-3/TRBV12-4|TRBJ1-1
TGTGCCAGCAGTTTTGAGCTAAACACTGAAGCTTTCTTT
CASSFELNTEAFF
>.|TRBD2|TRBV10-2|TRBJ2-7
TGCGCCAGCGGAAAAGCGGGGGGGCTCTACGAGCAGTACTTC
CASGKAGGLYEQYF
>.|.|TRBV9|TRBJ2-5
TGTGCCAGCAGCGTAGAAGCTCAACGGGGAGAGACCCAGTACTTC
CASSVEAQRGETQYF
>few|.|TRBV2|TRBJ1-4
TGTGCCACCAGGCAACTCGAGAATGAAAAACTGTTTTTT
CATRQLENEKLFF
>.|TRBD1|TRBV28|TRBJ2-1
TGTGCCAGCAGTTTAGGCGTAGGGGGCCCTACCTACAATGAGCAGTTCTTC
CASSLGVGGPTYNEQFF
>.|TRBD2|TRBV11-1|TRBJ2-7
TGTGCCAGCACCAGTCGGCGGGGGGTCGGCGAGCAGTACTTC
CASTSRRGVGEQYF
>.|TRBD1|TRBV18|TRBJ2-3
TGTGCCAGCTCACCCTACAGGGGGCCCACAGATACGCAGTATTTT
CASSPYRGPTDTQYF
>.|.|TRBV7-9|TRBJ1-6
TGTGCCAGCAGCTTAGTAACCAGAAATAATTCACCCCTCCACTTT
CASSLVTRNNSPLHF
>.|.|TRBV28|TRBJ1-2
TGTGCCAGCAGTTTTCGGCAGCGATTCCATGGCTACACCTTC
CASSFRQRFHGYTF
>few|.|TRBV7-9|TRBJ1-1
TGTGCCAGCAGTTACATCACTGAAGCTTTCTTT
CASSYITEAFF
>.|.|TRBV24-1|TRBJ2-7
TGTGCCACCAGTGAGCCCCAGGGAAAGTGGAACGAGCAGTACTTC
CATSEPQGKWNEQYF
>once|TRBD1|TRBV12-3/TRBV12-4|TRBJ1-2
TGTGCCAGCAGTCTACAGGGGGCCATTATGACCACCTTC
CASSLQGAIMTTF